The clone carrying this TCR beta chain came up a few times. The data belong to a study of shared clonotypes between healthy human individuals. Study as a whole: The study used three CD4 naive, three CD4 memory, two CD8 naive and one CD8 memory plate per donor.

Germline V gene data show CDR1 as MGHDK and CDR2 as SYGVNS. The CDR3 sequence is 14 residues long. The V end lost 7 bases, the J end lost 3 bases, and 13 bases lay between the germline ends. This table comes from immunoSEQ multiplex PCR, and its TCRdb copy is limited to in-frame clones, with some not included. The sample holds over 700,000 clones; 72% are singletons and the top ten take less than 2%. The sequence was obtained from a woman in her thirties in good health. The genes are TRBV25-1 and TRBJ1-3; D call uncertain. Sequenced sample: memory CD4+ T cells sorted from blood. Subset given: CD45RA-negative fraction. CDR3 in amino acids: CASTGIGIGNTIYF. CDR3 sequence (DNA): TGTGCCAGCACTGGGATAGGAATTGGAAACACCATATATTTT.